The rows below give T cell receptor beta chains drawn from one sample of a study of shared clonotypes between healthy human individuals. Clones were sequenced by immunoSEQ multiplex PCR, and TCRdb holds only the in-frame ones, with some missing. This table holds over a million clones, just under 99% found once. Sequencing used naive CD4+ T cells sorted from blood. All receptors come from a man under 40 in good health. CDR3s include the opening cysteine and the closing phenylalanine or tryptophan. The D gene is left open where the match is weak.

TRBJ1-2 | 17 | TRBV18 | TRBD1 | TGTGCCAGCTCGCAGACAGGGATGACGCCAACCCTCTATGGCTACACCTTC | CASSQTGMTPTLYGYTF
TRBJ1-2 | 14 | TRBV9 | - | TGTGCCAGCAGCATTCCCGGGTTAGTGAATGGCTACACCTTC | CASSIPGLVNGYTF
TRBJ2-1 | 15 | TRBV18 | - | TGTGCCAGCTCACCACTTGTTCAGGGCTCAGATGAGCAGTTCTTC | CASSPLVQGSDEQFF
TRBJ2-6 | 15 | TRBV11-2 | - | TGTGCCAGCAGCTTCGCGGGACCTGGGGCCAACGTCCTGACTTTC | CASSFAGPGANVLTF
TRBJ2-1 | 15 | TRBV29-1 | - | TGCAGCGTTGCACTTCCCCTTGGCTCCTACAATGAGCAGTTCTTC | CSVALPLGSYNEQFF
TRBJ2-5 | 15 | TRBV11-2 | - | TGTGCCAGCAGCTTTTTCACGATAAAGGGAGAGACCCAGTACTTC | CASSFFTIKGETQYF
TRBJ2-7 | 13 | TRBV28 | TRBD1 | TGTGCCAGCTCCTGGACAGGGGCTGACGAGCAGTACTTC | CASSWTGADEQYF
TRBJ1-2 | 13 | TRBV27 | - | TGTGCCAGCAGTCGGACAGAGAGGGGGGGCTACACCTTC | CASSRTERGGYTF
TRBJ2-5 | 11 | TRBV20-1 | - | TGCAGTGGTAGGCGGTTAGAGACCCAGTACTTC | CSGRRLETQYF
TRBJ2-1 | 16 | TRBV6-1 | - | TGTGCCAGCAGTGTAGCGGGTACGACAGGCGGCAATGAGCAGTTCTTC | CASSVAGTTGGNEQFF
TRBJ1-2 | 13 | TRBV2 | - | TGTGCCAGCTCCCAGGACATTGGATATGGCTACACCTTC | CASSQDIGYGYTF
TRBJ1-3 | 14 | TRBV7-9 | TRBD1 | TGTGCCAGCAGCACAACGGGGACAGTCTATCGTCTATATTTT | CASSTTGTVYRLYF
TRBJ2-4 | 14 | TRBV6-1 | - | TGTGCCAGCAGTGAGGGGGGAACCAAAAACATTCAGTACTTC | CASSEGGTKNIQYF